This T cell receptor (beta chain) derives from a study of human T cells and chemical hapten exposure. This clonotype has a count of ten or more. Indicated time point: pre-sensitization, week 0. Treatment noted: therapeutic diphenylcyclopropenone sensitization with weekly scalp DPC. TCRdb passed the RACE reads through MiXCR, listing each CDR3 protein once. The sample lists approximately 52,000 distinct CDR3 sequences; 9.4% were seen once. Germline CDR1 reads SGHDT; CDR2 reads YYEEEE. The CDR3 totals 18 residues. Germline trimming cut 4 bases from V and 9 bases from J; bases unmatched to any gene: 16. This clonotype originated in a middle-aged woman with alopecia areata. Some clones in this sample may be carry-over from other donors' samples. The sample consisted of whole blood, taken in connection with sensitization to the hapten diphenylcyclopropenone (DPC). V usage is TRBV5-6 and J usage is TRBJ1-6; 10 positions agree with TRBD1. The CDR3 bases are TGTGCCAGCAGCGCTACTATGAGACAGGGGGCTTCGGGTTCACCCCTCCACTTT. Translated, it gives CASSATMRQGASGSPLHF. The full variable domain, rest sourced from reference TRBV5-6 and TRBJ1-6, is DAGVTQSPTHLIKTRGQQVTLRCSPKSGHDTVSWYQQALGQGPQFIFQYYEEEERQRGNFPDRFSGHQFPNYSSELNVNALLLGDSALYLCASSATMRQGASGSPLHFGNGTRLTVT.